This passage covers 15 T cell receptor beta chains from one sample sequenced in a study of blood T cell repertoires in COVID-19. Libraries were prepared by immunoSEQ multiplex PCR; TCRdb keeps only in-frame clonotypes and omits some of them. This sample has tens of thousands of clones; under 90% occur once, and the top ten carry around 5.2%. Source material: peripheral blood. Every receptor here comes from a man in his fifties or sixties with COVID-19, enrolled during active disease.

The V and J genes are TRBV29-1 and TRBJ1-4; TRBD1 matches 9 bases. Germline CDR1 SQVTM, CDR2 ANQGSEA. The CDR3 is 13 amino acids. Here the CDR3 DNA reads TGCAGTTGCCAGGGACAGGGTCGTGAAAAACTGTTTTTT. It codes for CSCQGQGREKLFF.

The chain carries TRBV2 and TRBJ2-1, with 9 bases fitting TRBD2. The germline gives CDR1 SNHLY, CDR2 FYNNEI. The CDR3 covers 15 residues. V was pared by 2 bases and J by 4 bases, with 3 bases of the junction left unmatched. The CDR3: CASSERSGRYNEQFF. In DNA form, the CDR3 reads TGTGCCAGCAGTGAAAGAAGCGGGAGGTACAATGAGCAGTTCTTC.

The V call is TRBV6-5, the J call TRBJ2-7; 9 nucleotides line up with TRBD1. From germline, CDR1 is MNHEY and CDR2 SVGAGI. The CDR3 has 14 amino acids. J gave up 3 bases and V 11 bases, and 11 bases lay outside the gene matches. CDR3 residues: CAGRETGGDYEQYF. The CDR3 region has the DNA TGTGCCGGAAGGGAGACAGGGGGGGACTACGAGCAGTACTTC.

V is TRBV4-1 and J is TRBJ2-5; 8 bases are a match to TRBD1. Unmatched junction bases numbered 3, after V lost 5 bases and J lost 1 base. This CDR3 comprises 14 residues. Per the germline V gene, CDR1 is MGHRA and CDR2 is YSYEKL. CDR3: CASSSRGRQETQYF. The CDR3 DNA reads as TGCGCCAGCAGCTCCAGGGGGCGCCAAGAGACCCAGTACTTC.

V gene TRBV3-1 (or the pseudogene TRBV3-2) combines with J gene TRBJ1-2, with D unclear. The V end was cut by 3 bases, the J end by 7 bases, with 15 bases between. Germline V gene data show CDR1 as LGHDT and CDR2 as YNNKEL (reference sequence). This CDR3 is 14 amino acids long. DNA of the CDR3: TGTGCCAGCAGCCATCGGGAATTGTACGCTGGCTACACCTTC. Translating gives CASSHRELYAGYTF.

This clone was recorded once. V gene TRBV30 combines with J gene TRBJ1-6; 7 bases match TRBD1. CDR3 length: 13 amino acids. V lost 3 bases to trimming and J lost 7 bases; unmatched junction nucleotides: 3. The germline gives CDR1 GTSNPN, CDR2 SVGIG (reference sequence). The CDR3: CAWSGTENSPLHF. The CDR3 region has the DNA TGTGCCTGGAGCGGGACAGAAAATTCACCCCTCCACTTT. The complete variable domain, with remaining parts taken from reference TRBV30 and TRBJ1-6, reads SQTIHQWPATLVQPVGSPLSLECTVEGTSNPNLYWYRQAAGRGLQLLFYSVGIGQISSEVPQNLSASRPQDRQFILSSKKLLLSDSGFYLCAWSGTENSPLHFGNGTRLTVT.

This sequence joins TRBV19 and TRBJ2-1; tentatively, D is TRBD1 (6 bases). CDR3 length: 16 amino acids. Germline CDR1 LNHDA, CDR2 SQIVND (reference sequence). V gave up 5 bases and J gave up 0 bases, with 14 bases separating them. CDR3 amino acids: CASSFGQYYSYNEQFF. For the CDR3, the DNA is TGTGCCAGTAGTTTTGGACAGTACTACTCCTACAATGAGCAGTTCTTC.

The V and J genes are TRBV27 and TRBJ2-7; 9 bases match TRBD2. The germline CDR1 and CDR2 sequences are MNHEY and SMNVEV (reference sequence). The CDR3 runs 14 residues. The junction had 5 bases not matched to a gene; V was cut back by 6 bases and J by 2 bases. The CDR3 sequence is CASSPIAGAYEQYF. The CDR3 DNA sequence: TGTGCCAGCAGCCCAATAGCGGGAGCCTACGAGCAGTACTTC.

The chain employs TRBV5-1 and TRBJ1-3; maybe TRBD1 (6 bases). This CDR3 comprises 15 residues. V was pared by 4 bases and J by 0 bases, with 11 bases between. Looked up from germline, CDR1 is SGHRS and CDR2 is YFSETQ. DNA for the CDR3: TGCGCCAGCAGCCTTGGACAGCTCTCTGGAAACACCATATATTTT. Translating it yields CASSLGQLSGNTIYF. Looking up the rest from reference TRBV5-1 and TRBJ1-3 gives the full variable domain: KAGVTQTPRYLIKTRGQQVTLSCSPISGHRSVSWYQQTPGQGLQFLFEYFSETQRNKGNFPGRFSGRQFSNSRSEMNVSTLELGDSALYLCASSLGQLSGNTIYFGEGSWLTVV.

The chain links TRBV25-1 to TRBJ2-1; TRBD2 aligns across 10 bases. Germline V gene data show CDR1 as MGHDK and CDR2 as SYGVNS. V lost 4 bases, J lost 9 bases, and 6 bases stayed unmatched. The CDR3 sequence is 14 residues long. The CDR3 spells CASSGLAGAGEQFF. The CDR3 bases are TGTGCCAGCAGTGGTCTAGCGGGAGCTGGTGAGCAGTTCTTC.

The CDR3 DNA reads as TGTGCCAGCAGTTTACAAGCAGGGTTATATAATGAAAAACTGTTTTTT. Its translation: CASSLQAGLYNEKLFF. The V call is TRBV28, the J call TRBJ1-4, with D possibly TRBD1 on 5 matching bases. The CDR3 has 16 residues. CDR1 and CDR2 (germline): MDHEN, SYDVKM. Trimming pared 2 bases from V and 4 bases from J, leaving 14 bases between.

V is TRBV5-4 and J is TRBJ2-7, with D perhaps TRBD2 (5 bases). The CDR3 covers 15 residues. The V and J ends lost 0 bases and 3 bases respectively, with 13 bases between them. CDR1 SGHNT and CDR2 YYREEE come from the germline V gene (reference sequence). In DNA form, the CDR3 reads TGTGCCAGCAGCTTGGCCCGGGGAGAAGGCTACGAGCAGTACTTC. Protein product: CASSLARGEGYEQYF.

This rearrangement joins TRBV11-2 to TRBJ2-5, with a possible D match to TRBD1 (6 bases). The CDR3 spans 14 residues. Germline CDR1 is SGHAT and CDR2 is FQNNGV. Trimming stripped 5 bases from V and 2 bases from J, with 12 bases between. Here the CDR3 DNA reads TGTGCCAGCAGCCCGTCAGGGGAGCAAGAGACCCAGTACTTC. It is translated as CASSPSGEQETQYF. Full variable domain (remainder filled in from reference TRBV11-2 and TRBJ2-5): EAGVAQSPRYKIIEKRQSVAFWCNPISGHATLYWYQQILGQGPKLLIQFQNNGVVDDSQLPKDRFSAERLKGVDSTLKIQPAKLEDSAVYLCASSPSGEQETQYFGPGTRLLVL.

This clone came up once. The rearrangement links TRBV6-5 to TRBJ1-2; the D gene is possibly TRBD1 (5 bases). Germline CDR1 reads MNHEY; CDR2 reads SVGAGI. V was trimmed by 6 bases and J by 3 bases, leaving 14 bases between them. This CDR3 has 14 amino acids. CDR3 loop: CASSIRANYYGYTF. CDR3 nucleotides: TGTGCCAGCAGCATCAGGGCCAATTACTATGGCTACACCTTC.

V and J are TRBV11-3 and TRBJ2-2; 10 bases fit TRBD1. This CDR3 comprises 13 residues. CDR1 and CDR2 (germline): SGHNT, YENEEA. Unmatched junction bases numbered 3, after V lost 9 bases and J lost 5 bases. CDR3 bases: TGTGCCAGTTGGACAGGGGGGACCGGGGAGCTGTTTTTT. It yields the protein CASWTGGTGELFF.